The 25 T cell receptor beta chains reported below all come from one sample, sequenced in a study of T cell responses to AZD1222 COVID-19 vaccine. Method: immunoSEQ multiplex PCR; TCRdb's copy keeps in-frame clones and lacks some. Of over 100,000 clones listed, around 89% are singletons. The specimen was peripheral blood, collected on day 0 of AZD1222 vaccination. The receptor set was obtained from an adult in good health.

This chain uses TRBV3-1 (or the pseudogene TRBV3-2) with TRBJ2-3, with TRBD2 identical over 15 bases. This CDR3 is built from 18 residues. CDR1 LGHDT and CDR2 YNNKEL come from the germline V gene (reference sequence). V lost 3 bases and J lost 3; bases outside the gene matches: 7. The CDR3 nucleotides are TGTGCCAGCAGCCACGGACTAGCGGGGGGGCTTCGTACAGATACGCAGTATTTT. This gives the protein CASSHGLAGGLRTDTQYF.

The chain employs TRBV7-2 and TRBJ1-4; 9 bases are shared with TRBD1. In germline, CDR1 is SGHTA, CDR2 FQGNSA. J was trimmed by 4 bases and V by 6 bases; bases with no gene match: 6. CDR3 length: 15 amino acids. The CDR3 is CASSSRGQGNEKLFF. The CDR3 nucleotides read TGTGCCAGCAGTTCACGGGGACAGGGTAATGAAAAACTGTTTTTT. Full variable domain (missing parts from reference TRBV7-2 and TRBJ1-4): GAGVSQSPSNKVTEKGKDVELRCDPISGHTALYWYRQSLGQGLEFLIYFQGNSAPDKSGLPSDRFSAERTGGSVSTLTIQRTQQEDSAVYLCASSSRGQGNEKLFFGSGTQLSVL.

V is TRBV10-3 and J is TRBJ2-7; 8 positions match TRBD1. J gave up 3 bases and V 3 bases, and 13 bases lay outside the gene matches. The CDR3 covers 17 residues. CDR1 ENHRY and CDR2 SYGVKD come from the germline V gene. CDR3 sequence reads: CAISDPIRTGRSYEQYF. The CDR3 coding sequence is TGTGCCATCAGTGATCCGATAAGGACAGGGCGGAGCTACGAGCAGTACTTC.

V and J are TRBV5-1 and TRBJ1-1; D unresolved. V lost 0 bases, J lost 4 bases, and 10 bases lay in between. The germline V gene has CDR1 SGHRS and CDR2 YFSETQ. The CDR3 has 14 residues. The CDR3 reads CASSLEGLGTEAFF. CDR3 DNA sequence: TGCGCCAGCAGCTTGGAAGGGCTCGGCACTGAAGCTTTCTTT.

The V and J genes are TRBV2 and TRBJ2-5, with TRBD2 identical over 7 bases. V was pared by 7 bases and J by 2 bases, with 10 bases of the junction left unmatched. The germline gives CDR1 SNHLY, CDR2 FYNNEI. The CDR3 length is 15 residues. In DNA, the CDR3 is TGTGCCAGCACCCCCCTTCTAGCGGAACAAGAGACCCAGTACTTC. Translating it yields CASTPLLAEQETQYF.

This chain connects TRBV3-1 (or the pseudogene TRBV3-2) to TRBJ1-1; 8 bases are a match to TRBD1. The V and J ends lost 4 bases and 9 bases, in that order; junction bases with no gene match: 10. Germline CDR1 LGHDT, CDR2 YNNKEL (reference sequence). CDR3 length: 14 amino acids. The CDR3, as DNA: TGTGCCAGCAGCCCCGGGACAGGAGGGTCCCAAGCTTTCTTT. Residues: CASSPGTGGSQAFF.

The chain carries TRBV4-1 and TRBJ1-4, with 9 bases aligning to TRBD1. Trimming took 0 bases from V and 6 from J; bases not matched to a gene: 5. Per germline, CDR1 MGHRA and CDR2 YSYEKL. The CDR3 loop spans 16 amino acids. Here the CDR3 reads CASSQDTGTGYEKLFF. CDR3 DNA: TGCGCCAGCAGCCAAGATACCGGGACAGGGTATGAAAAACTGTTTTTT.

The chain joins TRBV25-1 to TRBJ1-3, with no clear D. This CDR3 region has 15 residues. V lost 3 bases and J 0 bases, leaving 9 bases between the germline ends. Germline CDR1 MGHDK, CDR2 SYGVNS. CDR3 nucleotide sequence: TGTGCCAGCAGTGAGGCCCTCAGCTCTGGAAACACCATATATTTT. This encodes CASSEALSSGNTIYF.

The chain is built from TRBV9 and TRBJ1-1; 8 positions agree with TRBD1. V lost 3 bases and J lost 3; bases outside the gene matches: 4. The length of the CDR3 is 14 residues. Germline CDR1 reads SGDLS; CDR2 reads YYNGEE. The CDR3: CASSEGDRYTEAFF. The CDR3, as DNA: TGTGCCAGCAGCGAGGGGGACAGGTACACTGAAGCTTTCTTT. Filled out from reference TRBV9 and TRBJ1-1, the complete variable domain reads DSGVTQTPKHLITATGQRVTLRCSPRSGDLSVYWYQQSLDQGLQFLIQYYNGEERAKGNILERFSAQQFPDLHSELNLSSLELGDSALYFCASSEGDRYTEAFFGQGTRLTVV.

This clone has only a few counts. The chain is built from TRBV19 and TRBJ2-1, with 9 bases matching TRBD2. J lost 2 bases, V lost 1 base, and 18 bases had no gene match. Germline-derived CDR1 and CDR2 are LNHDA and SQIVND (reference sequence). The CDR3 runs 21 residues. The CDR3 DNA reads TGTGCCAGTAGTATAGTACGACTAGCGGATCCCTCCCTGGCCCCCTACAATGAGCAGTTCTTC. Amino acids: CASSIVRLADPSLAPYNEQFF.

This chain links TRBV20-1 with TRBJ1-2; tentatively, D is TRBD1 (6 bases). Trimming left V 3 bases short and J 5 bases short, with 16 bases between. Germline CDR1 and CDR2: DFQATT and SNEGSKA (reference sequence). The CDR3 has 14 residues. CDR3 sequence reads: CSASPQGLGYGYTF. For the CDR3, the DNA is TGCAGTGCTAGTCCACAGGGACTAGGGTATGGCTACACCTTC.

The J gene is TRBJ2-1, the V gene TRBV25-1, with 8 bases fitting TRBD2. The CDR3 extends over 14 amino acids. Germline CDR1 and CDR2: MGHDK and SYGVNS. The CDR3 bases are TGTGCTACCGGGAGGGGGGGATTCTACAATGAGCAGTTCTTC. This codes for CATGRGGFYNEQFF.

This chain links TRBV4-3 with TRBJ2-6, with TRBD1 matching 9 bases. The CDR3 is 17 amino acids. Germline trimming cut 4 bases from V and 1 base from J; bases unmatched to any gene: 5. Germline CDR1 and CDR2: LGHNA and YSLEER. This chain's CDR3 is CASSLQTGGSGANVLTF. The DNA for the CDR3 is TGCGCCAGCAGCCTTCAGACAGGGGGATCTGGGGCCAACGTCCTGACTTTC.

V and J are TRBV10-2 and TRBJ2-1, with TRBD2 matching 14 bases. The V and J ends lost 11 bases and 6 bases, in that order; junction bases with no gene match: 9. The CDR3 sequence is 15 residues long. Germline loops: CDR1 WSHSY, CDR2 SAAADI. Written as DNA, the CDR3 is TGCGCCGGGACTAGCGGGGGCGTCGCGGCCAATGAGCAGTTCTTC. As protein: CAGTSGGVAANEQFF.

The chain links TRBV19 to TRBJ1-1; D remains ambiguous. Germline V CDR1 and CDR2: LNHDA, SQIVND (reference sequence). Trimming stripped 6 bases from V and 6 bases from J, with 14 bases between. The CDR3 totals 13 residues. The CDR3 DNA reads as TGTGCCAGTAGCCGTCAGCCCGGAGCTGAAGCTTTCTTT. This codes for CASSRQPGAEAFF.

A word on this clone: Mismatch with germline at one junction end may stem from a read error. The V call is TRBV19, the J call TRBJ2-4, with D perhaps given as TRBD1 or TRBD2 (5 bases each). The CDR3 runs to 13 residues. The germline V gene has CDR1 LNHDA and CDR2 SQIVND (reference sequence). This CDR3 is CASSTPPSGHRIF. DNA of the CDR3: TGTGCCAGTAGTACCCCTCCTTCGGGGCACAGGATCTTC.

This sequence joins TRBV7-2 and TRBJ2-2; 7 bases are a match to TRBD1. There are 16 residues in the CDR3. Losses at the gene ends were 4 bases for V and 4 bases for J; bases not matched to a gene: 9. Germline CDR1 reads SGHTA; CDR2 reads FQGNSA. CDR3 residues: CASSSVPGQITGELFF. The DNA for the CDR3 is TGTGCCAGCAGCTCTGTACCGGGACAGATCACCGGGGAGCTGTTTTTT.

This sequence joins TRBV7-7 and TRBJ1-3; tentatively, D is TRBD1 (5 bases). Trimming took 5 bases from V and 2 from J, leaving 13 bases between them. Germline V gene sequence: CDR1 SSHAT, CDR2 FNYEAQ (reference sequence). The CDR3 totals 15 residues. The CDR3 coding sequence is TGTGCCAGCAGCGCGGACTTAGGGGCTGGAAACACCATATATTTT. As protein: CASSADLGAGNTIYF.

V is TRBV27 and J is TRBJ1-1, with D unclear. This CDR3 spans 14 amino acids. Germline CDR1 and CDR2: MNHEY and SMNVEV (reference sequence). Trimming removed 5 bases at V and 3 bases at J, with 13 bases between. The CDR3 sequence: CASSPGIVDTEAFF. The CDR3 DNA follows: TGTGCCAGCAGTCCTGGGATAGTGGACACTGAAGCTTTCTTT.

The gene calls are TRBV5-8 and TRBJ2-7; 8 bases fit TRBD1. The CDR3 totals 14 residues. The germline CDR1 and CDR2 sequences are SGHTS and YDEGEE. The J segment lost 2 bases and the V segment lost 3 bases, leaving 4 bases of the junction unmatched. The CDR3 nucleotides are TGTGCCAGCAGCTCGAGGGACAGGACCTACGAGCAGTACTTC. As protein: CASSSRDRTYEQYF.

The chain combines TRBV6-5 with TRBJ1-1; D might be TRBD1 (5 bases). CDR1 and CDR2 from the germline V gene are MNHEY and SVGAGI. The CDR3 runs to 13 residues. V was pared by 7 bases and J by 4 bases, with 13 bases between. The CDR3, as DNA: TGTGCCAGCAAATTACAGGAGTTCACTGAAGCTTTCTTT. Protein: CASKLQEFTEAFF.

This clone has only a few counts. This chain joins TRBV5-1 and TRBJ1-1, with a weak D call TRBD1 (6 bases). Germline-derived CDR1 and CDR2 are SGHRS and YFSETQ. CDR3 length: 16 residues. V was pared by 0 bases and J by 0 bases, with 12 bases between. CDR3 coding DNA: TGCGCCAGCAGCTTGGGTGGGCAGGGGCTGAACACTGAAGCTTTCTTT. This translates into CASSLGGQGLNTEAFF.

The J gene is TRBJ2-3, the V gene TRBV4-1; the match to TRBD2 covers 12 bases. Germline CDR1 is MGHRA and CDR2 is YSYEKL. This CDR3 spans 19 amino acids. V shed 0 bases, J shed 4 bases, and the junction held 11 bases outside the gene matches. CDR3 amino acids: CASSQDPALAGGPPDTQYF. CDR3 coding DNA: TGCGCCAGCAGCCAAGATCCCGCCCTAGCGGGGGGGCCCCCAGATACGCAGTATTTT.

The CDR3 region is CASGSSYNSPLHF. CDR3 sequence (DNA): TGTGCCAGCGGTAGCTCCTATAATTCACCCCTCCACTTT. The gene calls are TRBV9 and TRBJ1-6, with D hard to call. Germline V gives CDR1 SGDLS, CDR2 YYNGEE. CDR3 length: 13 residues. V dropped 7 bases and J dropped 0 bases, with 5 bases sitting between them. The full variable domain, with the rest looked up from reference TRBV9 and TRBJ1-6, is DSGVTQTPKHLITATGQRVTLRCSPRSGDLSVYWYQQSLDQGLQFLIQYYNGEERAKGNILERFSAQQFPDLHSELNLSSLELGDSALYFCASGSSYNSPLHFGNGTRLTVT.

V usage is TRBV12-3 or TRBV12-4 and J usage is TRBJ2-1; no clear D gene. This CDR3 comprises 13 residues. The V end was cut by 3 bases, the J end by 8 bases, with 11 bases between. Here the CDR3 reads CASSLVKFHEQFF. The DNA of the CDR3 is TGTGCCAGCAGTTTGGTAAAGTTCCATGAGCAGTTCTTC.